This T cell receptor (beta chain) was observed in a study of cytomegalovirus exposure and HLA in healthy donors. V lost 2 bases to trimming and J lost 9 bases, with 6 bases between them. Germline-derived CDR1 and CDR2 are SGHRS and YFSETQ. CDR3 size: 11 residues. This PCR relied on a set of 60 Vbeta primers and 13 Jbeta primers. The method was immunoSEQ multiplex PCR; TCRdb's version includes in-frame clones alone and lacks a portion of them. The sample consists of 200,000 or so clones, 70% to 80% of them appearing once. The TCR sequence derives from a male donor in good health and CMV-seronegative. The V gene is TRBV5-1, the J gene TRBJ2-1; D unresolved. The sequenced material came from PBMCs. The CDR3 nucleotides read TGCGCCAGCAGCTTCGATAGTGAGCAGTTCTTC. Translating it yields CASSFDSEQFF. The complete variable domain, with remaining parts taken from reference TRBV5-1 and TRBJ2-1, reads KAGVTQTPRYLIKTRGQQVTLSCSPISGHRSVSWYQQTPGQGLQFLFEYFSETQRNKGNFPGRFSGRQFSNSRSEMNVSTLELGDSALYLCASSFDSEQFFGPGTRLTVL.